This T cell receptor gamma chain stems from a study of gamma delta lymphoproliferative disorders and STAT genes (dated by TCRdb to the late 2010s). Turning to the overall study: Gamma-chain libraries were prepared from at least 50 ng of genomic DNA using the LymphoTrack Dx TCRG Assay. Because no corresponding Invivoscribe delta assay was available, delta-chain libraries were prepared according to the EuroClonality-NGS working group standard operating procedure. Within a larger immunophenotypic and STAT-mutation study, TCR gamma and delta CDR3 repertoires were profiled by deep sequencing in Tgammadelta lymphoproliferative disease patients and healthy controls. To confirm results, a couple of gamma-chain samples and every delta-chain sample were sequenced twice. The research as a whole found: When whole repertoires were clustered, patient gamma repertoires were grouped separately from healthy controls, whereas no separation between groups was observed for delta repertoires. Control T cells were likely spread across varied maturation stages, whereas leukemic cells were skewed toward terminal effectors, which potentially limits comparisons between patients and controls. Nearly all major patient gamma and delta clonotypes were public, shared with at least one healthy donor; only two gamma clonotypes were private to disease. According to the authors, NGS specificity may be reduced at low frequencies, so whether leukemic clones are public or private needs confirmation.

The junction shows trimming of 8 bases on V and 3 bases on J, and the gene matches do not reach 11 bases of it. From the cysteine through the phenylalanine, the CDR3 covers 14 amino acids. Just CDR3 DNA is preserved here, 42 bases in frame from base 1. Both library methods used multiplex PCR with primers targeting conserved V and J regions of the TCR genes. Amplicons were purified, pooled and sequenced on an Illumina MiSeq platform. Per the authors' processing: MiXCR performed V(D)J alignment, clonotype assembly and translation, and VDJtools was used for functionality assessment and CDR3 repertoire analyses. CDR3 was defined per IMGT, and analyses were restricted to productive sequences using functional genes, excluding ORF genes and pseudogenes. Identical amino acid CDR3s of major clonotypes (frequency >=5%) were searched for across all patients and controls using a custom Python script. To compare clonotype frequencies between patients and controls, a one-sided non-parametric Wilcoxon test was applied. TCRdb called clones afresh from the public reads with CATT; identical DNA rows were later merged. The V and J calls follow TCRdb's processing rather than the paper's. The sample table records over a thousand gamma-chain clones; approximately 9.6% of these occur just once. The ten largest clones capture about 25% of the sample.

Relative to its sample, this clone is medium-sized (0.01 to 0.1%). Its antigen remains undetermined. No much larger clone is present one base from it, and per-base qualities are unavailable. Genomic DNA from peripheral blood mononuclear cells isolated from patients and controls was used for TCR sequencing. Controls were about 23 healthy adult blood donors, with a median age of approximately 64 years and approximately 12 males and approximately 11 females, matched to patients for age and sex. This TCR was sampled from a human donor in good health. The sequence joins TRGV10 to TRGJ1 or TRGJ2. TCRdb is silent on the J gene; assignment here came from matching the DNA to germline. TRGV10 is an ORF for which the function is uncertain. Sequencing was carried out using blood. In nucleotide form, the sequence is TGTGCTGCGTGGGTATGGGGGTTTTATTATAAGAAACTCTTT. It is translated as CAAWVWGFYYKKLF.